The present TCR beta chain was sequenced within a study of cytomegalovirus exposure and HLA in healthy donors. Study-wide context: The early release's HLA-typed donors yielded 78 million or so unique TCRs.

The PCR used 60 Vbeta and 13 Jbeta primers. Profiling relied on immunoSEQ multiplex PCR, and the TCRdb table lists in-frame clones only, not all of them. This table holds about 34,000 clones, approximately 90% found once. Germline V lookup: CDR1 MNHEY, CDR2 SMNVEV (reference sequence). This CDR3 is built from 14 residues. The trim removed 5 bases at V and 1 base at J, leaving 3 bases unmatched. This sequence joins TRBV27 and TRBJ2-3; 7 bases are shared with TRBD2. The TCR originated in a boy between 10 and 17 years old in good health and CMV-seronegative. The sample comprised PBMCs. CDR3 amino acids: CASSTSGGTDTQYF. CDR3 DNA sequence: TGTGCCAGCAGTACCAGCGGGGGCACAGATACGCAGTATTTT.